Listed below are T cell receptor beta chains from one sample, sequenced in a study of CD8 T cells in ankylosing spondylitis. TCRdb reprocessed the 5' RACE reads with MiXCR, giving one entry per CDR3 protein. The sample lists about 39,000 distinct CDR3 sequences; 3% to 4.5% were seen once. Sequenced sample: blood, either unsorted or a sorted T cell fraction (not recorded which). All receptors come from a female donor with ankylosing spondylitis or in good health (not recorded which). CDR3s include the opening cysteine and the closing phenylalanine or tryptophan. The D gene is left open where the match is weak. The listing skips clone size in some rows; elsewhere it reads once, few, many or a size class.

TRBJ2-7 . many TRBV9 CASSVGPGLTYEQYF TGTGCCAGCAGCGTAGGTCCAGGATTAACCTACGAGCAGTACTTC
TRBJ2-3 . many TRBV9 CASSVRTLTDTQYF TGTGCCAGCAGCGTCCGGACTCTCACAGATACGCAGTATTTT
TRBJ1-6 . many TRBV9 CASSEGPLANSPLHF TGTGCCAGCAGCGAGGGACCGTTGGCAAATTCACCCCTCCACTTT
TRBJ2-2 TRBD2 many TRBV9 CASSVGSGGIGSGELFF TGTGCCAGCAGCGTCGGTAGCGGGGGAATCGGGAGCGGGGAGCTGTTTTTT
TRBJ2-3 TRBD2 many TRBV9 CASSARLAGAEDTQYF TGTGCCAGCAGCGCCCGACTAGCGGGGGCCGAAGATACGCAGTATTTT
TRBJ2-5 . many TRBV9 CASSKSPKETQYF TGTGCCAGCAGCAAGTCCCCAAAAGAGACCCAGTACTTC
TRBJ1-6 . few TRBV9 CASSVQAQNSPLHF TGTGCCAGCAGCGTACAGGCGCAGAATTCACCCCTCCACTTT
TRBJ2-2 TRBD2 many TRBV9 CASSESGVGELFF TGTGCCAGCAGCGAAAGCGGGGTCGGGGAGCTGTTTTTT
TRBJ2-2 TRBD2 . TRBV9 CASSVGPGGVDTGELFF TGTGCCAGCAGCGTAGGTCCGGGAGGGGTTGACACCGGGGAGCTGTTTTTT
TRBJ2-2 . many TRBV9 CASSAATGTGELFF TGTGCCAGCAGCGCTGCGACCGGCACCGGGGAGCTGTTTTTT
TRBJ2-2 . many TRBV9 CASSPRTGSNTGELFF TGTGCCAGCAGCCCCCGTACTGGTTCGAACACCGGGGAGCTGTTTTTT
TRBJ2-2 . many TRBV9 CASSVVASADTGELFF TGTGCCAGCAGCGTAGTGGCTAGCGCGGACACCGGGGAGCTGTTTTTT
TRBJ2-3 . . TRBV9 CASSVGWRSTDTQYF TGTGCCAGCAGCGTAGGCTGGCGAAGCACAGATACGCAGTATTTT
TRBJ1-3 . many TRBV9 CASSGWRRNTIYF TGTGCCAGCAGCGGGTGGCGGCGAAACACCATATATTTT
TRBJ2-3 TRBD1 many TRBV9 CASSRQGGGTDTQYF TGTGCCAGCAGCCGACAGGGGGGGGGGACAGATACGCAGTATTTT
TRBJ2-2 TRBD2 many TRBV9 CASSVGLASTGELFF TGTGCCAGCAGCGTAGGACTAGCAAGCACCGGGGAGCTGTTTTTT
TRBJ2-2 TRBD1 many TRBV9 CASSVVGTGNTGELFF TGTGCCAGCAGCGTAGTAGGGACAGGTAACACCGGGGAGCTGTTTTTT
TRBJ2-2 . many TRBV9 CASSSGTGNTGELFF TGTGCCAGCAGCTCCGGGACGGGGAACACCGGGGAGCTGTTTTTT
TRBJ2-5 TRBD1 many TRBV9 CASSVSGQGPETQYF TGTGCCAGCAGCGTATCGGGACAGGGTCCAGAGACCCAGTACTTC
TRBJ2-7 . few TRBV9 CASSVEGRGLYEQYF TGTGCCAGCAGCGTAGAAGGCAGGGGTCTTTACGAGCAGTACTTC
TRBJ1-4 . many TRBV9 CASSVAGSTNEKLFF TGTGCCAGCAGCGTAGCGGGATCTACTAATGAAAAACTGTTTTTT
TRBJ1-4 . many TRBV9 CASSPRGRANEKLFF TGTGCCAGCAGCCCCCGGGGACGGGCTAATGAAAAACTGTTTTTT
TRBJ1-3 . many TRBV9 CASSVTLGNTIYF TGTGCCAGCAGCGTCACGCTTGGAAACACCATATATTTT
TRBJ1-2 . many TRBV9 CASSVDGRGGYTF TGTGCCAGCAGCGTGGACGGTAGGGGTGGCTACACCTTC
TRBJ1-3 TRBD1 many TRBV9 CASSYQQGSSGNTIYF TGTGCCAGCAGTTATCAACAGGGGTCTTCTGGAAACACCATATATTTT
TRBJ1-1 TRBD1 many TRBV9 CASSPWTGRGGEAFF TGTGCCAGCAGCCCTTGGACAGGGCGAGGAGGTGAAGCTTTCTTT
TRBJ2-7 . many TRBV9 CASTRGGAPAYEQYF TGTGCCAGCACCCGAGGGGGGGCGCCGGCCTACGAGCAGTACTTC
TRBJ2-3 TRBD2 . TRBV9 CASSVEPSGGPDTQYF TGTGCCAGCAGCGTAGAACCTAGCGGGGGCCCAGATACGCAGTATTTT
TRBJ2-1 . . TRBV23-1 CVSWQPVRPDPNEQFF TGCGTCTCCTGGCAGCCGGTGCGCCCTGACCCCAATGAGCAGTTCTTC
TRBJ2-1 TRBD2 many TRBV9 CASSPGTSGGAPYNEQFF TGTGCCAGCAGTCCCGGGACTAGCGGGGGGGCGCCCTACAATGAGCAGTTCTTC
TRBJ2-3 TRBD1 many TRBV9 CASSDRSGQGVADTQYF TGTGCCAGCAGCGACCGCTCGGGACAGGGGGTCGCAGATACGCAGTATTTT
TRBJ2-7 . many TRBV5-4 CASSTHEPGMQYF TGTGCCAGCAGCACCCATGAACCCGGGATGCAGTACTTC
TRBJ2-6 TRBD1 many TRBV9 CASSAGQGPGANVLTF TGTGCCAGCAGCGCGGGACAGGGGCCTGGGGCCAACGTCCTGACTTTC
TRBJ2-2 TRBD2 many TRBV9 CASSVLAGGLNTGELFF TGTGCCAGCAGCGTTCTAGCGGGGGGCTTGAACACCGGGGAGCTGTTTTTT
TRBJ2-5 TRBD1 many TRBV9 CASSPYLRQGEQETQYF TGTGCCAGCAGCCCCTACTTACGACAGGGAGAACAGGAGACCCAGTACTTC
TRBJ2-2 TRBD2 medium-sized TRBV9 CASSPTSGGSTGELFF TGTGCCAGCAGCCCCACTAGCGGGGGGAGCACCGGGGAGCTGTTTTTT
TRBJ2-1 . many TRBV5-1 CASSLEPGAFRNEQFF TGCGCCAGCAGCTTGGAGCCGGGGGCGTTCCGCAATGAGCAGTTCTTC
TRBJ1-2 . medium-sized TRBV9 CASSVREGGYTF TGTGCCAGCAGCGTTAGGGAGGGCGGCTACACCTTC
TRBJ2-1 TRBD2 many TRBV9 CASSFLAGGYTNEQFF TGTGCCAGCAGCTTCCTAGCGGGGGGCTACACCAATGAGCAGTTCTTC
TRBJ1-2 . many TRBV9 CASSPGRGNYGYTF TGTGCCAGCAGCCCTGGGCGGGGGAACTATGGCTACACCTTC
TRBJ2-1 TRBD1 many TRBV9 CASSPGQGRNEQFF TGTGCCAGCAGCCCCGGACAGGGTCGCAATGAGCAGTTCTTC
TRBJ2-1 . many TRBV9 CASSVELRNEQFF TGTGCCAGCAGCGTAGAATTAAGGAATGAGCAGTTCTTC
TRBJ2-7 . . TRBV9 CASSVESSNYEQYF TGTGCCAGCAGCGTAGAATCTAGCAACTACGAGCAGTACTTC
TRBJ2-7 . few TRBV9 CASSVGPGGEQYF TGTGCCAGCAGCGTAGGTCCAGGCGGGGAGCAGTACTTC
TRBJ2-7 . once TRBV9 CASSVGLGGAYEQYF TGTGCCAGCAGCGTAGGCCTAGGGGGGGCCTACGAGCAGTACTTC
TRBJ2-7 TRBD1 many TRBV9 CASSANAGTGTYEQYF TGTGCCAGCAGCGCCAACGCCGGGACAGGAACCTACGAGCAGTACTTC
TRBJ1-1 . medium-sized TRBV9 CASSARDWRNTEAFF TGTGCCAGCAGCGCAAGGGACTGGAGGAACACTGAAGCTTTCTTT
TRBJ2-1 TRBD1 many TRBV9 CASSGGTGGGYNEQFF TGTGCCAGCAGCGGAGGGACAGGGGGCGGCTACAATGAGCAGTTCTTC
TRBJ2-5 . many TRBV9 CASSVESTRTQYF TGTGCCAGCAGCGTAGAAAGCACCCGGACCCAGTACTTC
TRBJ2-1 . few TRBV9 CASSVDGTADNEQFF TGTGCCAGCAGCGTAGATGGGACCGCCGACAATGAGCAGTTCTTC
TRBJ2-2 . many TRBV9 CASSLAGKATGELFF TGTGCCAGCAGCCTGGCGGGGAAAGCCACCGGGGAGCTGTTTTTT
TRBJ1-2 TRBD1 few TRBV9 CASSVARGGAYGYTF TGTGCCAGCAGCGTAGCTAGAGGGGGCGCCTATGGCTACACCTTC
TRBJ2-5 . . TRBV9 CASSVEGFQETQYF TGTGCCAGCAGCGTAGAGGGCTTCCAAGAGACCCAGTACTTC
TRBJ2-3 . many TRBV9 CASSVGSTGGTQYF TGTGCCAGCAGCGTAGGATCCACTGGGGGTACGCAGTATTTT
TRBJ2-5 TRBD2 many TRBV9 CASSRLAGEQETQYF TGTGCCAGCAGCAGACTAGCGGGGGAACAAGAGACCCAGTACTTC
TRBJ1-3 . many TRBV9 CASSRGVGNTIYF TGTGCCAGCTCCCGGGGCGTCGGAAACACCATATATTTT
TRBJ2-2 TRBD1 many TRBV9 CASRRTGGNTGELFF TGTGCCAGCCGACGGACAGGGGGCAACACCGGGGAGCTGTTTTTT
TRBJ2-1 . many TRBV9 CASSVGPSEGNEQFF TGTGCCAGCAGCGTAGGGCCTAGCGAGGGCAATGAGCAGTTCTTC
TRBJ2-6 . many TRBV9 CASSVRGGLSGANVLTF TGTGCCAGCAGCGTAAGGGGCGGTCTTTCTGGGGCCAACGTCCTGACTTTC
TRBJ1-1 . medium-sized TRBV9 CASSVGEATEAFF TGTGCCAGCAGCGTAGGTGAAGCAACTGAAGCTTTCTTT